This T cell receptor (beta chain) was identified in a study of blood T cell repertoires in COVID-19. The table lists this clone with a count of one. Per the authors' pipeline: Nucleated cell counts were estimated from reference gene primer amplification. The table came from immunoSEQ multiplex PCR; TCRdb's copy has only in-frame clones and leaves some out. V, J and clone size were drawn from that table, and D and trimming were deduced from the DNA. The table includes around 180,000 clones, over 75% detected once. From germline, CDR1 is SGHTA and CDR2 FQGTGA. V lost 3 bases and J lost 3, with 8 bases in between. This CDR3 spans 13 amino acids. The Seattle site enrolled patients during active infection and followed them longitudinally.

What was sequenced was peripheral blood. The chain joins TRBV7-3 to TRBJ1-1; TRBD1 might be the D (6 bases). This TCR was recovered from a man of 80 years or more with COVID-19, enrolled during active disease. Here the CDR3 reads CASSFNRDTEAFF. In DNA form, the CDR3 reads TGTGCCAGCAGCTTCAACAGGGACACTGAAGCTTTCTTT.